The 16 T cell receptor beta chains in this list originate from one sample, sequenced in a study of T cell clonotyping in hematopoietic cell transplantation (dated by TCRdb to the early 2020s). Library preparation was by the immunoSEQ multiplex PCR assay. In TCRdb, the immuneACCESS table is reduced to in-frame sequences with V and J assigned. These tables do not hold every clone; where another copy was compared, an unresolved V gene accounts for under half, and the others remain unexplained. The sample table records over 1,000 clones; around 77% of these occur just once. The ten most abundant clones make up around 14% of the sample. The time point label for this specimen denotes: 30 days after allo-HCT. The specimen was PBMCs, collected 30 days after allogeneic stem cell transplant. These receptors all come from a female patient in her forties or fifties who had an allogeneic stem cell transplant, so the T cells may come from the graft donor. Some clones in this sample may be carry-over from other donors' samples.

V usage is TRBV29-1 and J usage is TRBJ2-7; D may be TRBD1 (5 bases). Deletions cut 1 base from V and 6 bases from J, with 7 bases between. The CDR3 runs to 11 residues. Germline CDR1 and CDR2: SQVTM and ANQGSEA. The CDR3 loop is CSVEVGPEQYF. In DNA, the CDR3 is TGCAGCGTTGAAGTGGGGCCCGAGCAGTACTTC.

V and J are TRBV30 and TRBJ1-2; D not resolved. The V end lost 3 bases, the J end lost 8 bases, and 10 bases lay between the germline ends. Germline V gives CDR1 GTSNPN, CDR2 SVGIG (reference sequence). The CDR3 loop spans 11 amino acids. The chain's CDR3 is CAWSANGGYTF. The CDR3 region has the DNA TGTGCCTGGAGCGCAAACGGGGGCTACACCTTC.

V and J are TRBV2 and TRBJ2-6; the D call may be TRBD1 or TRBD2 (6 bases each). V shed 7 bases and J shed 4 bases, with 8 bases lying between them. The CDR3 spans 13 residues. Per germline, CDR1 SNHLY and CDR2 FYNNEI. CDR3 protein: CASTGAGANVLTF. CDR3 sequence (DNA): TGTGCCAGCACGGGGGCCGGGGCCAACGTCCTGACTTTC.

The chain combines TRBV5-1 with TRBJ1-2; 8 nucleotides align to TRBD1. Trimming at V came to 0 bases and at J to 8 bases, leaving 9 bases not matched to a gene. The CDR3 runs to 15 residues. The germline CDR1 and CDR2 sequences are SGHRS and YFSETQ. CDR3 DNA: TGCGCCAGCAGCTTGGAGCCAGGGGGCGCGAGGGGCTACACCTTC. It is translated as CASSLEPGGARGYTF.

This chain uses TRBV5-1 with TRBJ1-2, with 10 bases aligning to TRBD1. CDR3 length: 14 amino acids. V was clipped by 4 bases and J by 2 bases; unmatched bases: 2. Germline-derived CDR1 and CDR2 are SGHRS and YFSETQ. The CDR3 DNA is TGCGCCAGCAGCGGGGGACAGGGGAACTATGGCTACACCTTC. It encodes CASSGGQGNYGYTF.

The CDR3 here is CASTQADTQYF. The CDR3 region has the DNA TGTGCCAGCACCCAAGCAGATACGCAGTATTTT. This chain joins TRBV2 and TRBJ2-3, with D hard to call. V was pared by 7 bases and J by 4 bases, with 6 bases between. The CDR3 has 11 residues. Germline CDR1 reads SNHLY; CDR2 reads FYNNEI. Based on the CDR3 plus reference TRBV2 and TRBJ2-3, the full variable domain is EPEVTQTPSHQVTQMGQEVILRCVPISNHLYFYWYRQILGQKVEFLVSFYNNEISEKSEIFDDQFSVERPDGSNFTLKIRSTKLEDSAMYFCASTQADTQYFGPGTRLTVL.

This clone was recorded a few times. V is TRBV4-1 and J is TRBJ1-2; 10 positions agree with TRBD1. CDR1 and CDR2 from the germline V gene are MGHRA and YSYEKL. V lost 3 bases, J lost 8 bases, and 6 bases stayed unmatched. The CDR3 is made up of 14 amino acids. The DNA for the CDR3 is TGCGCCAGCAGCCAGGACAGGGGGTCTGGCGGCTACACCTTC. It codes for CASSQDRGSGGYTF.

CDR3 sequence: CAWSLAGGGEQYF. The CDR3 bases are TGTGCCTGGAGTTTAGCGGGAGGAGGGGAGCAGTACTTC. The V gene is TRBV30, the J gene TRBJ2-7, with TRBD2 matching 10 bases. The CDR3 consists of 13 residues. V lost 2 bases and J lost 7; bases outside the gene matches: 5. CDR1 GTSNPN and CDR2 SVGIG come from the germline V gene (reference sequence).

This chain connects TRBV7-2 to TRBJ1-1; possibly TRBD1 for D (6 bases). This CDR3 comprises 13 residues. Germline V gene sequence: CDR1 SGHTA, CDR2 FQGNSA. Trimming removed 4 bases at V and 4 bases at J, with 10 bases between. The CDR3 DNA follows: TGTGCCAGCAGCTCTCAGGGGTTCACTGAAGCTTTCTTT. It encodes CASSSQGFTEAFF. The variable domain in full, completed from reference TRBV7-2 and TRBJ1-1, reads GAGVSQSPSNKVTEKGKDVELRCDPISGHTALYWYRQSLGQGLEFLIYFQGNSAPDKSGLPSDRFSAERTGGSVSTLTIQRTQQEDSAVYLCASSSQGFTEAFFGQGTRLTVV.

The rearrangement joins TRBV28 to TRBJ2-7; a weak D match, TRBD1 (6 bases). The CDR3 runs to 13 residues. V was trimmed by 8 bases and J by 0 bases, leaving 11 bases between them. CDR1 MDHEN and CDR2 SYDVKM come from the germline V gene. CDR3 loop: CASGSTGSYEQYF. CDR3 nucleotide sequence: TGTGCCAGCGGCTCGACAGGCTCCTACGAGCAGTACTTC.

CDR3 bases: TGTGCCAGCACGGGGCAGCATGAGCAGTTCTTC. As protein: CASTGQHEQFF. The rearrangement uses TRBV6-5 and TRBJ2-1; D is perhaps TRBD1 or TRBD2 (5 bases each). Trimming shortened V by 7 bases and J by 8 bases, and 9 bases separated the two germline ends. The germline gives CDR1 MNHEY, CDR2 SVGAGI. This CDR3 contains 11 residues.

This chain joins TRBV27 and TRBJ1-2, with 9 bases lining up with TRBD1. Germline CDR1 is MNHEY and CDR2 is SMNVEV (reference sequence). Trimming removed 5 bases from V and 8 bases from J; junction bases left unmatched: 3. CDR3 length: 12 residues. The CDR3 sequence is CASSRTGVGYTF. The CDR3 DNA is TGTGCCAGCAGTCGGACAGGGGTCGGCTACACCTTC.

This clone has just a few counts. This chain links TRBV2 with TRBJ1-1; no reliable D call. Germline V gene sequence: CDR1 SNHLY, CDR2 FYNNEI. This CDR3 has 15 amino acids. Trimming removed 7 bases from V and 5 bases from J, with 20 bases in between. The CDR3 reads CASTQAGGGRTEAFF. The CDR3 DNA reads as TGTGCCAGCACCCAGGCCGGAGGCGGGCGGACTGAAGCTTTCTTT.

V usage is TRBV7-2 and J usage is TRBJ1-6; 8 bases align to TRBD1. The V gene end was trimmed by 1 base and the J gene end by 10 bases; junction bases not matched to a gene: 6. The CDR3 has 15 amino acids. Germline V CDR1 and CDR2: SGHTA, FQGNSA. CDR3 coding DNA: TGTGCCAGCAGCTTAGAGGCAGGGGGCTGGTCACCCCTCCACTTT. It is translated as CASSLEAGGWSPLHF.

The chain couples TRBV29-1 to TRBJ1-2; D is unclear. CDR1 is SQVTM, CDR2 ANQGSEA, per germline. V lost 6 bases and J 5 bases, leaving 10 bases between the germline ends. The CDR3 consists of 11 residues. The CDR3 spells CSVSVDYGYTF. CDR3 coding DNA: TGCAGCGTCTCCGTGGATTATGGCTACACCTTC.

The chain is built from TRBV19 and TRBJ1-1; unclear D gene. Germline loops: CDR1 LNHDA, CDR2 SQIVND (reference sequence). V was trimmed by 9 bases and J by 1 base, leaving 12 bases between them. The CDR3 covers 13 residues. The CDR3 loop is CASQEGENTEAFF. For the CDR3, the DNA is TGTGCCAGCCAGGAAGGAGAGAACACTGAAGCTTTCTTT. The full variable domain, rest sourced from reference TRBV19 and TRBJ1-1, is DGGITQSPKYLFRKEGQNVTLSCEQNLNHDAMYWYRQDPGQGLRLIYYSQIVNDFQKGDIAEGYSVSREKKESFPLTVTSAQKNPTAFYLCASQEGENTEAFFGQGTRLTVV.